This entry lists 15 T cell receptor beta chains sequenced from one sample in a study of chemoradiotherapy in HPV16-positive cancers (dated by TCRdb to between 2021 and 2023). The library was built by means of the immunoSEQ multiplex PCR assay. The source is immuneACCESS, and TCRdb retained only in-frame sequences with V and J called. Part of the clones is not carried over; for the studies checked, unresolved V genes explain less than half of this, and the remainder is unexplained. Here the sample has about 8,800 clones; 65% to 75% occur a single time. The ten largest clones represent roughly 9.1% of the sample. This specimen was tumor tissue, taken from a patient who underwent chemoradiotherapy. The receptors shown here come from a human donor with HPV-associated anogenital cancer.

V is TRBV18 and J is TRBJ1-4; D not certain. The CDR3 extends over 15 amino acids. Germline lookup yields CDR1 KGHSH and CDR2 LQKENI. Trimming removed 0 bases at V and 5 bases at J, with 10 bases between. CDR3 sequence: CASSPPSTANEKLFF. CDR3 DNA sequence: TGTGCCAGCTCACCACCGTCCACTGCGAATGAAAAACTGTTTTTT. Combining the CDR3 with reference TRBV18 and TRBJ1-4 gives the whole variable domain NAGVMQNPRHLVRRRGQEARLRCSPMKGHSHVYWYRQLPEEGLKFMVYLQKENIIDESGMPKERFSAEFPKEGPSILRIQQVVRGDSAAYFCASSPPSTANEKLFFGSGTQLSVL.

In this sample, this clone turned up a few times. CDR3 amino acids: CASSLSDRTYNEQFF. CDR3 nucleotide sequence: TGCGCCAGCAGCCTCTCCGACAGAACCTACAATGAGCAGTTCTTC. The chain links TRBV5-1 to TRBJ2-1; D is possibly TRBD1 (5 bases). Trimming took 4 bases from V and 2 from J, leaving 13 bases between them. The CDR3 contains 15 residues. Germline V gene lookup returns CDR1 SGHRS and CDR2 YFSETQ.

The V call is TRBV4-1, the J call TRBJ2-3, with 7 positions matching TRBD2. Germline loops: CDR1 MGHRA, CDR2 YSYEKL. The ends lost 1 base at V and 2 bases at J; junction bases unmatched: 6. CDR3 length equals 16 residues. DNA of the CDR3: TGCGCCAGCAGCCAAGGGGGAGCGGGATACACAGATACGCAGTATTTT. It is translated as CASSQGGAGYTDTQYF.

The rearrangement joins TRBV29-1 to TRBJ1-6, with unresolved D. Germline CDR1 reads SQVTM; CDR2 reads ANQGSEA. Trimming removed 1 base at V and 9 bases at J, with 10 bases between. The CDR3 has 13 residues. In DNA form, the CDR3 reads TGCAGCGTTGAAGGGGAGGAAGGTTCACCCCTCCACTTT. The encoded protein is CSVEGEEGSPLHF.

This clone showed up just a few times. The chain joins TRBV11-3 to TRBJ1-4; TRBD1 aligns across 12 bases. This CDR3 spans 17 amino acids. Germline CDR1 reads SGHNT; CDR2 reads YENEEA. The J segment lost 8 bases and the V segment lost 5 bases, leaving 12 bases of the junction unmatched. The CDR3 loop is CASSARDRGPTGEKLFF. CDR3 DNA sequence: TGTGCCAGCAGCGCCCGGGACAGGGGGCCCACGGGGGAAAAACTGTTTTTT.

The chain recombines TRBV6-5 with TRBJ2-3; D unresolved. The CDR3 is 13 residues long. With 2 bases removed from V and 6 bases from J, the gap between germline ends came to 9 bases. CDR1 is MNHEY and CDR2 is SVGAGI in the germline V gene. CDR3 bases: TGTGCCAGCAGTTACGTCCGATCCGATACGCAGTATTTT. Its translation: CASSYVRSDTQYF.

V is TRBV7-8 and J is TRBJ2-3, with D possibly being TRBD2 (5 bases). Trimming took 8 bases from V and 2 from J, leaving 17 bases between them. CDR1 and CDR2 (germline): SGHVS, FQNEAQ. The CDR3 is 15 residues long. CDR3 region: CASSDREAFTDTQYF. The CDR3 DNA is TGTGCCAGCTCAGACCGGGAAGCCTTCACAGATACGCAGTATTTT.

This chain connects TRBV18 to TRBJ2-7; D perhaps matches TRBD1 (6 bases). Germline assignment: CDR1 KGHSH and CDR2 LQKENI. Trimming pared 6 bases from V and 1 base from J, leaving 16 bases between. CDR3 length: 15 residues. The CDR3 DNA sequence: TGTGCCAGCTCTCAGACCAGGCAGGGGTCCTACGAGCAGTACTTC. Translation gives CASSQTRQGSYEQYF.

This clone was seen a single time. The chain joins TRBV7-9 to TRBJ1-2; no clear D. Per germline, CDR1 SEHNR and CDR2 FQNEAQ (reference sequence). Trimming cost V 5 bases and J 4 bases, with 11 bases left between them. The CDR3 spans 13 residues. In DNA, the CDR3 is TGTGCCAGCAGCCGGAGGACGGGCTATGGCTACACCTTC. Translated: CASSRRTGYGYTF. Complete variable domain (other parts from reference TRBV7-9 and TRBJ1-2): DTGVSQNPRHKITKRGQNVTFRCDPISEHNRLYWYRQTLGQGPEFLTYFQNEAQLEKSRLLSDRFSAERPKGSFSTLEIQRTEQGDSAMYLCASSRRTGYGYTFGSGTRLTVV.

The CDR3 reads CASSPHTGERATYNEQFF. The CDR3 DNA follows: TGTGCCAGCAGCCCCCACACGGGGGAGCGCGCGACCTACAATGAGCAGTTCTTC. The genes are TRBV14 and TRBJ2-1; D may be TRBD2 (6 bases). This CDR3 comprises 18 residues. Trimming pared 4 bases from V and 2 bases from J, leaving 21 bases between. The germline V gene has CDR1 SGHDN and CDR2 FVKESK.

The CDR3 DNA reads TGTGCCAGCTCACCACCGAAGGGAGTGGCCGGGGAGCTGTTTTTT. Encoded protein: CASSPPKGVAGELFF. The rearrangement uses TRBV18 and TRBJ2-2, with TRBD2 as a possible D gene (5 bases). CDR3 length equals 15 residues. V was clipped by 0 bases and J by 6 bases, with 11 bases between them. Germline lookup yields CDR1 KGHSH and CDR2 LQKENI.

The chain couples TRBV7-9 to TRBJ1-6; D is unclear. V lost 5 bases to trimming and J lost 10 bases, with 6 bases between them. Germline loops: CDR1 SEHNR, CDR2 FQNEAQ (reference sequence). The CDR3 runs to 11 residues. Here the CDR3 reads CASSLGSPLHF. DNA of the CDR3: TGTGCCAGCAGCCTAGGATCACCCCTCCACTTT.

The chain carries TRBV5-5 and TRBJ2-7, with 7 bases that match TRBD1. The CDR3 covers 14 residues. J gave up 5 bases and V 2 bases, and 7 bases lay outside the gene matches. Germline CDR1 is SGHKS and CDR2 is YYEKEE (reference sequence). The CDR3 loop is CASSFTGAPNEQYF. The DNA for the CDR3 is TGTGCCAGCAGCTTCACAGGGGCTCCCAACGAGCAGTACTTC.

This chain joins TRBV28 and TRBJ1-2; TRBD1 matches at 8 bases. Germline assignment: CDR1 MDHEN and CDR2 SYDVKM. V shed 3 bases, J shed 5 bases, and the junction held 5 bases outside the gene matches. This CDR3 comprises 14 residues. The CDR3: CASSLDREVYGYTF. The CDR3 coding sequence is TGTGCCAGCAGTTTGGACAGGGAGGTATATGGCTACACCTTC.

V is TRBV30 and J is TRBJ1-6, with D maybe TRBD1 (5 bases). Between the trimmed V and J ends, which lost 2 bases and 8 bases, there was a span of 13 bases. The CDR3 has 14 amino acids. Germline V gene sequence: CDR1 GTSNPN, CDR2 SVGIG (reference sequence). CDR3 DNA sequence: TGTGCCTGGAGTAACTCTTTGGGGGATTCACCCCTCCACTTT. This codes for CAWSNSLGDSPLHF.